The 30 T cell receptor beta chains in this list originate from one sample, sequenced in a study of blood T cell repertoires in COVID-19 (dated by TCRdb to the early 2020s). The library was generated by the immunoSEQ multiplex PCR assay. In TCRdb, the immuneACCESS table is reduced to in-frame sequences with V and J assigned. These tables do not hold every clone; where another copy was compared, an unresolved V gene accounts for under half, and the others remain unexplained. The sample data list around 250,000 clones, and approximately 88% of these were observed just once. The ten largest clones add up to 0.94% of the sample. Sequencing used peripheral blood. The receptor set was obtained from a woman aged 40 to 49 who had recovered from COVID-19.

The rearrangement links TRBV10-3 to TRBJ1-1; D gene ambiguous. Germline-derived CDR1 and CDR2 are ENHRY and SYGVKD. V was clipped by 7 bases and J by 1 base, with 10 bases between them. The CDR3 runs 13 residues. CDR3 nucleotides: TGTGCCATCACCGCCACAGAGAACACTGAAGCTTTCTTT. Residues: CAITATENTEAFF.

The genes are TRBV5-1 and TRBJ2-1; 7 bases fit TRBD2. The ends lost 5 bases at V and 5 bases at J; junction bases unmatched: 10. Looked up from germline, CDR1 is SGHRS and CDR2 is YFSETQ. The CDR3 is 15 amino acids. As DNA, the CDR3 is TGCGCCAGCAGTTCAGGTGCTAGCGGCCACAATGAGCAGTTCTTC. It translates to CASSSGASGHNEQFF.

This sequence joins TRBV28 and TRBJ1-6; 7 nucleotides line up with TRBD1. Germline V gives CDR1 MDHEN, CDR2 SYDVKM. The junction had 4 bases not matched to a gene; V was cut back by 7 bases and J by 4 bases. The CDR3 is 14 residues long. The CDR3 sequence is CASKQGTYNSPLHF. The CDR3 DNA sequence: TGTGCCAGCAAACAGGGGACGTATAATTCACCCCTCCACTTT.

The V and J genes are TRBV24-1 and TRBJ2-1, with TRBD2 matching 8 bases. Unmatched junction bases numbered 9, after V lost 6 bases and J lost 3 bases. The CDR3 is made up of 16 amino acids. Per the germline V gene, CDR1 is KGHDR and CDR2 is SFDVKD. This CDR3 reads CATSPKRGGNYNEQFF. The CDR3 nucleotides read TGTGCCACCAGTCCCAAACGGGGGGGAAACTACAATGAGCAGTTCTTC.

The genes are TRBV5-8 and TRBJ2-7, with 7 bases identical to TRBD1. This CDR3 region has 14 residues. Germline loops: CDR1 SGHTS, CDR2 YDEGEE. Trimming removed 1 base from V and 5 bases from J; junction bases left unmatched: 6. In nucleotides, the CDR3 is TGTGCCAGCAGCTTGCCTGACAGGGCAAACGAGCAGTACTTC. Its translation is CASSLPDRANEQYF.

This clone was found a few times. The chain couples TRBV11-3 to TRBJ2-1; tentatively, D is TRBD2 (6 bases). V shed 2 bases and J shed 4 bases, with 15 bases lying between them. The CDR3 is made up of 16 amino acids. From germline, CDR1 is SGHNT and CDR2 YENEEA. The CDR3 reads CASSLISGRGYNEQFF. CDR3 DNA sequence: TGTGCCAGCAGCTTAATTTCCGGGAGAGGATACAATGAGCAGTTCTTC.

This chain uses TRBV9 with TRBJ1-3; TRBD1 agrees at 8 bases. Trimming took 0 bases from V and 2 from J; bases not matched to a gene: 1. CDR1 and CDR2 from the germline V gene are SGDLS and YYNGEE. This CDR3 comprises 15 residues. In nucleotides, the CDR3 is TGTGCCAGCAGCGTAGGGACAGGGCCTGGAAACACCATATATTTT. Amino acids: CASSVGTGPGNTIYF.

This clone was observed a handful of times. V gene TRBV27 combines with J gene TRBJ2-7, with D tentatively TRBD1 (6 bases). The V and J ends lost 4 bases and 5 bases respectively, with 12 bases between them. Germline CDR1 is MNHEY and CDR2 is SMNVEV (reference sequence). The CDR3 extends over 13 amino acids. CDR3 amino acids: CASSWGPRNEQYF. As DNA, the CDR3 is TGTGCCAGCAGTTGGGGGCCCCGAAACGAGCAGTACTTC.

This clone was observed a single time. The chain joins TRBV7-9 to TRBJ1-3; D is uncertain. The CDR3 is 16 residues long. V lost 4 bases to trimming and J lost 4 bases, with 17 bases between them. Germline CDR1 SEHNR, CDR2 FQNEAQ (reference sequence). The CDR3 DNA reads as TGTGCCAGCAGCTCATCGACGCGGGGAAGAGGAAACACCATATATTTT. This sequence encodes CASSSSTRGRGNTIYF.

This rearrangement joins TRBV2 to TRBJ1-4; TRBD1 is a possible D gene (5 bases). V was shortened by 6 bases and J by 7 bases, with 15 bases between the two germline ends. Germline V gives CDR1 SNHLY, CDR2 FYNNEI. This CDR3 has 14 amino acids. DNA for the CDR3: TGTGCCAGCAGCCTGGAGGGGAAGGGTGAAAAACTGTTTTTT. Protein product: CASSLEGKGEKLFF.

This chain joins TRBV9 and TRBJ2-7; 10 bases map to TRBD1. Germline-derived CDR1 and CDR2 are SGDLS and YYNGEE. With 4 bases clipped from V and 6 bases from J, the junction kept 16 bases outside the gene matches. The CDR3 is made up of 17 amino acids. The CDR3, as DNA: TGTGCCAGCAGCCCCAGGGGACCGGGACAGGGGCACGCCGAGCAGTACTTC. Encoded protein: CASSPRGPGQGHAEQYF.

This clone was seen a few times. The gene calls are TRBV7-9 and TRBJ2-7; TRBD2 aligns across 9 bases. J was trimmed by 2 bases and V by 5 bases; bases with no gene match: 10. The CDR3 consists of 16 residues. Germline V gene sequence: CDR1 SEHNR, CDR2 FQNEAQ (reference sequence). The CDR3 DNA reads TGTGCCAGCAGCACCCGGGGTAGCGGGGGAACCTACGAGCAGTACTTC. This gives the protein CASSTRGSGGTYEQYF.

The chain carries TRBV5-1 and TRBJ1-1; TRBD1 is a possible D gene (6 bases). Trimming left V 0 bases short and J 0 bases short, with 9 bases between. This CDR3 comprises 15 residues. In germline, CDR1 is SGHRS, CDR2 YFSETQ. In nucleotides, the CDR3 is TGCGCCAGCAGCTTGGCTGGACAGCTGAACACTGAAGCTTTCTTT. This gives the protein CASSLAGQLNTEAFF.

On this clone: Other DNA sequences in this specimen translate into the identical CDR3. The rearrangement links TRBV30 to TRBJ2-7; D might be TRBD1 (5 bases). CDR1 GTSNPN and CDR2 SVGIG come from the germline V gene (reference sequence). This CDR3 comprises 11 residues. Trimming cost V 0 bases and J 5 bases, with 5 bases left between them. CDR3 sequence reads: CAWSVGDEQYF. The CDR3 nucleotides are TGTGCCTGGAGTGTAGGGGACGAGCAGTACTTC.

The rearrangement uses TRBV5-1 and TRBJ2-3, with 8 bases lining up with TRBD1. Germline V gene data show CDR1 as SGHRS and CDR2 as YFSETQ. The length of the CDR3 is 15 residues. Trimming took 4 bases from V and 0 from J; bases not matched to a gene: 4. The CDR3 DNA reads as TGCGCCAGCAGCCAACAGGGGGTCAGCACAGATACGCAGTATTTT. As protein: CASSQQGVSTDTQYF.

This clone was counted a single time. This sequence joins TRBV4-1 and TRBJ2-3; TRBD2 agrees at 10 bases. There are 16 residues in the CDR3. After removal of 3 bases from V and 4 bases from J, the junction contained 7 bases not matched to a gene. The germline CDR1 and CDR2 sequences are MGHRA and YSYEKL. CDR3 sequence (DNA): TGCGCCAGCAGCCAGCGCCAGCGGGAGGGCCCAGATACGCAGTATTTT. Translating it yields CASSQRQREGPDTQYF.

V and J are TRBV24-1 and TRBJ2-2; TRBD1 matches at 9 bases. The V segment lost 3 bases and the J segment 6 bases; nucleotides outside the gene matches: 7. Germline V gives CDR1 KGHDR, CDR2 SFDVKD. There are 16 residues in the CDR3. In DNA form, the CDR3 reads TGTGCCACCAGTGATGGTCACAGGGGGCGCCCCGGGGAGCTGTTTTTT. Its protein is CATSDGHRGRPGELFF.

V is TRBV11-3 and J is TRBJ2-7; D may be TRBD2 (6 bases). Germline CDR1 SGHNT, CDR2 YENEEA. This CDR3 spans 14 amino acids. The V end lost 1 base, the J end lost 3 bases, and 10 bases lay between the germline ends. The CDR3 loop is CASSLGTGSYEQYF. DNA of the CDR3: TGTGCCAGCAGCTTAGGCACCGGGAGCTACGAGCAGTACTTC. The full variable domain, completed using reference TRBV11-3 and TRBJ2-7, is EAGVVQSPRYKIIEKKQPVAFWCNPISGHNTLYWYLQNLGQGPELLIRYENEEAVDDSQLPKDRFSAERLKGVDSTLKIQPAELGDSAVYLCASSLGTGSYEQYFGPGTRLTVT.

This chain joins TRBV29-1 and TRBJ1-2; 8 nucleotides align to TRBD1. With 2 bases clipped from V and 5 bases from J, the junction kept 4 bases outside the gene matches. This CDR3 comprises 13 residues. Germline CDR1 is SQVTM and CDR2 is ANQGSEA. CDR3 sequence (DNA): TGCAGCGTTGAAAGGGACAGGACTTATGGCTACACCTTC. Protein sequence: CSVERDRTYGYTF.

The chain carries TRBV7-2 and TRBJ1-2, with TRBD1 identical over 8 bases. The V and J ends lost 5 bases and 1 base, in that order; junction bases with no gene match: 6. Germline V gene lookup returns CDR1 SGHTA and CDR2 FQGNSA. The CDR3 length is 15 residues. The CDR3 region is CASSGNRGNNYGYTF. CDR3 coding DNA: TGTGCCAGCAGCGGAAACAGGGGGAATAACTATGGCTACACCTTC.

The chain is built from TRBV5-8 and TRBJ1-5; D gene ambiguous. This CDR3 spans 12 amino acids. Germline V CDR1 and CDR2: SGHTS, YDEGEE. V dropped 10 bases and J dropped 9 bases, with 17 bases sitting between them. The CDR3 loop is CAAKISAGPQHF. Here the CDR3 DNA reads TGTGCCGCTAAGATTTCCGCGGGGCCCCAGCATTTT.

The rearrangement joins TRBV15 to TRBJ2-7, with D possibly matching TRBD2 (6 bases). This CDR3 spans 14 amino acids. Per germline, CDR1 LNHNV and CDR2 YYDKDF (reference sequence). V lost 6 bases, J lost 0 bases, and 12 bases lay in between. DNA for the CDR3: TGTGCCACCAGGGGTAGCGGAAGCTCCTACGAGCAGTACTTC. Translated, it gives CATRGSGSSYEQYF.

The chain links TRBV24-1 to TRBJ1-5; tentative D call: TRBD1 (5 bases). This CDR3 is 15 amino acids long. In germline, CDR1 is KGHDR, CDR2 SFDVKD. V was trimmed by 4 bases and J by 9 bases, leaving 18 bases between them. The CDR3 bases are TGTGCCACCAGTGACCCGCGCGTGGGGCTGGGGCCCCAGCATTTT. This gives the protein CATSDPRVGLGPQHF.

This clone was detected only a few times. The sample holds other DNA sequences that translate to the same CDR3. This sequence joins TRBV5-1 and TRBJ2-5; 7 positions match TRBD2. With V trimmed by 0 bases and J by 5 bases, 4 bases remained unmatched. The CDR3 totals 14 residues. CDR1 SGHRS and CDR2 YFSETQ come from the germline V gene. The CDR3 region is CASSLAGREETQYF. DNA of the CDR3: TGCGCCAGCAGCTTGGCCGGGCGGGAGGAGACCCAGTACTTC.

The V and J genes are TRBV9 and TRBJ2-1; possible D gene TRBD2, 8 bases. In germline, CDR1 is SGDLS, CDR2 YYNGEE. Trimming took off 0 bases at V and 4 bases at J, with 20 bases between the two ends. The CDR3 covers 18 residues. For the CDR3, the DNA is TGTGCCAGCAGCGTAGATGGCCCCGGGAGGGGGCGGTACAATGAGCAGTTCTTC. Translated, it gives CASSVDGPGRGRYNEQFF.

CDR3 loop: CASSRYRGDQPQHF. CDR3 nucleotides: TGTGCCAGTAGTAGGTACAGGGGCGATCAGCCCCAGCATTTT. The chain carries TRBV19 and TRBJ1-5; TRBD1 matches 7 bases. This CDR3 has 14 residues. Germline assignment: CDR1 LNHDA and CDR2 SQIVND (reference sequence). V shed 4 bases and J 5 bases; nucleotides not matched to a gene: 5.

DNA for the CDR3: TGTGCCAGCAGCTTGTCTCAGGGTTTGGACGAGCAGTACTTC. This codes for CASSLSQGLDEQYF. V is TRBV5-6 and J is TRBJ2-7, with a possible D match to TRBD1 (5 bases). Deletions cut 1 base from V and 5 bases from J, with 13 bases between. This CDR3 contains 14 residues. CDR1 is SGHDT and CDR2 is YYEEEE in the germline V gene.

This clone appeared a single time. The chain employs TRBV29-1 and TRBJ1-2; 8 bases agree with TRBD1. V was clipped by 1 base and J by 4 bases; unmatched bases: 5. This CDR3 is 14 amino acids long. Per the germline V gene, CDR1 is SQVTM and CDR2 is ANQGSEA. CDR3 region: CSVEGRGLPYGYTF. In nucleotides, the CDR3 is TGCAGCGTTGAAGGCAGGGGGCTCCCCTATGGCTACACCTTC.

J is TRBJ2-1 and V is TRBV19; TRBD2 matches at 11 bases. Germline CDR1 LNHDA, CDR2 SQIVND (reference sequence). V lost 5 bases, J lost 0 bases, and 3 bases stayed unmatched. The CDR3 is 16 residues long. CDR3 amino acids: CASSLGLADSYNEQFF. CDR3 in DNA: TGTGCCAGTAGTCTGGGACTAGCGGACTCCTACAATGAGCAGTTCTTC.

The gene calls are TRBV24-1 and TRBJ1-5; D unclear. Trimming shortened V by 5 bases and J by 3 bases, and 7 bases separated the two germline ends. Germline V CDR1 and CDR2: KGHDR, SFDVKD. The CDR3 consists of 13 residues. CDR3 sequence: CATSANVNQPQHF. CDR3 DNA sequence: TGTGCCACCAGTGCAAATGTCAATCAGCCCCAGCATTTT.